This is a list of T cell receptor beta chains from one sample in a study of control samples from healthy donors and cancer patients. Profiled with immunoSEQ multiplex PCR; TCRdb holds only in-frame clones, not every one. Here the sample spans 120,000 to 150,000 clones, 80% to 95% being singletons. Sequencing input: blood. The source is a man between 18 and 29 years old in good health. Both conserved end residues are part of each CDR3. The D gene is left open where the match is weak. Rows may omit the clone size; those that give it use once, few, many or a size class.

>TRBV18|.|TRBJ1-2|.
CASSPSPNPYGYTF
TGTGCCAGCTCACCAAGTCCTAACCCCTATGGCTACACCTTC
>TRBV19|TRBD1|TRBJ1-5|.
CASVQTGGRNQPQHF
TGTGCCAGCGTGCAGACAGGGGGCCGCAATCAGCCCCAGCATTTT
>TRBV28|.|TRBJ2-1|.
CASSLVRVVIRNEQFF
TGTGCCAGCAGTCTCGTCAGGGTCGTCATCCGAAATGAGCAGTTCTTC
>TRBV4-2|TRBD1|TRBJ1-2|.
CASSQVNGGTDANYGYTF
TGTGCCAGCAGCCAAGTAAATGGTGGGACAGACGCTAACTATGGCTACACCTTC
>TRBV7-9|.|TRBJ2-1|.
CASSLPGVGDGNEQFF
TGTGCCAGCAGCTTACCCGGGGTTGGTGACGGCAATGAGCAGTTCTTC
>TRBV30|TRBD1|TRBJ1-5|once
CAWTTTGNNQPQHF
TGTGCCTGGACTACGACAGGGAACAATCAGCCCCAGCATTTT
>TRBV6-6|.|TRBJ1-1|.
CASSLQAMNTEAFF
TGTGCCAGCAGTCTTCAGGCTATGAACACTGAAGCTTTCTTT
>TRBV7-8|.|TRBJ2-5|few
CASSLQETQYF
TGTGCCAGCAGCTTACAAGAGACCCAGTACTTC
>TRBV24-1|TRBD1|TRBJ2-1|.
CALGPKQGIDEQFF
TGTGCCCTAGGGCCCAAACAGGGGATCGATGAGCAGTTCTTC
>TRBV5-1|TRBD1|TRBJ2-1|.
CASSFPGQGENNEQFF
TGCGCCAGCAGCTTCCCCGGACAGGGGGAAAACAATGAGCAGTTCTTC
>TRBV12-5|TRBD2|TRBJ2-7|.
CASGTPGGAFTYEQYF
TGTGCTAGTGGTACCCCCGGGGGGGCATTCACCTACGAGCAGTACTTC
>TRBV5-4|.|TRBJ2-3|.
CASSLIIPMDTQYF
TGTGCCAGCAGCTTGATAATTCCCATGGATACGCAGTATTTT
>TRBV5-1|TRBD1|TRBJ2-5|once
CASSLEGQGHETQYF
TGCGCCAGCAGCTTGGAGGGACAGGGGCACGAGACCCAGTACTTC
>TRBV5-1|.|TRBJ2-7|.
CASRDSYEQYF
TGCGCCAGTCGGGATTCCTACGAGCAGTACTTC
>TRBV13|.|TRBJ1-1|.
CASSLMGANTEAFF
TGTGCCAGCAGCTTAATGGGGGCTAATACTGAAGCTTTCTTT
>TRBV27|TRBD1|TRBJ2-2|.
CASSGTVGTGELFF
TGTGCCAGCAGCGGGACAGTAGGCACCGGGGAGCTGTTTTTT
>TRBV2|.|TRBJ2-2|.
CASSPRERHTGELFF
TGTGCCAGCTCGCCCAGGGAGCGGCACACCGGGGAGCTGTTTTTT
>TRBV6-5|.|TRBJ2-7|.
CASSPGVGADEQYF
TGTGCCAGCAGTCCCGGGGTAGGGGCGGACGAGCAGTACTTC
>TRBV19|.|TRBJ2-1|.
CASSSWGPSYNEQFF
TGTGCCAGTAGTTCTTGGGGACCTTCCTACAATGAGCAGTTCTTC
>TRBV7-3|.|TRBJ2-7|.
CASSLNRQYEQYF
TGTGCCAGCAGCTTAAACCGGCAGTACGAGCAGTACTTC
>TRBV19|.|TRBJ1-4|.
CASSEQINEKLFF
TGTGCCAGTAGTGAACAGATTAATGAAAAACTGTTTTTT
>TRBV4-1|.|TRBJ2-5|.
CASSHQPRGRQETQYF
TGCGCCAGCAGCCATCAACCCCGGGGCCGCCAAGAGACCCAGTACTTC
>TRBV5-5|.|TRBJ1-2|.
CASSLEYLGYTF
TGTGCCAGCAGCTTGGAGTACCTTGGCTACACCTTC
>TRBV3-1/TRBV3-2|TRBD2|TRBJ2-1|.
CASSPRGALYNEQFF
TGTGCCAGCAGCCCGCGGGGGGCCCTCTACAATGAGCAGTTCTTC
>TRBV11-2|.|TRBJ1-1|.
CASSLDGNTEAFF
TGTGCCAGCAGCTTAGATGGAAACACTGAAGCTTTCTTT
>TRBV12-3/TRBV12-4|.|TRBJ2-5|.
CASSFRQSETQYF
TGTGCCAGCAGTTTTCGACAGTCTGAGACCCAGTACTTC
>TRBV9|TRBD1|TRBJ2-7|.
CASSHRDSNYEQYF
TGTGCCAGCAGCCATAGGGACAGCAACTACGAGCAGTACTTC
>TRBV7-9|.|TRBJ1-2|.
CASSLPSDYGYTF
TGTGCCAGCAGCCTACCATCGGACTATGGCTACACCTTC
>TRBV5-1|.|TRBJ2-3|.
CASSSGGHSGADTQYF
TGCGCCAGCAGCTCTGGGGGGCATAGTGGTGCAGATACGCAGTATTTT
>TRBV9|.|TRBJ1-2|.
CASSVEAGFYGYTF
TGTGCCAGCAGCGTAGAGGCAGGGTTTTATGGCTACACCTTC
>TRBV30|.|TRBJ2-7|few
CAWSKGELREQYF
TGTGCCTGGAGTAAGGGGGAACTGAGGGAGCAGTACTTC
>TRBV7-9|TRBD1|TRBJ1-4|.
CASSQGAGSQLLFF
TGTGCCAGCAGCCAGGGGGCGGGCTCCCAGTTACTGTTTTTT
>TRBV15|.|TRBJ2-3|.
CATSTEHVRLAQYF
TGTGCCACCAGCACCGAACACGTGCGGCTTGCGCAGTATTTT
>TRBV18|.|TRBJ2-5|.
CASSPGYRVTQETQYF
TGTGCCAGCTCACCTGGCTACAGGGTGACCCAAGAGACCCAGTACTTC
>TRBV7-9|.|TRBJ1-1|.
CASSLNTEAFF
TGTGCCAGCAGCCTTAACACTGAAGCTTTCTTT
>TRBV11-1|.|TRBJ2-7|.
CASSLGSGHDYEQYF
TGTGCCAGCAGCTTGGGATCTGGACACGACTACGAGCAGTACTTC
>TRBV14|.|TRBJ1-4|.
CASSQVGQRNEKLFF
TGTGCCAGCAGCCAGGTTGGCCAGCGGAATGAAAAACTGTTTTTT
>TRBV4-2|TRBD2|TRBJ2-7|.
CASSQDPSGGAYEQYF
TGTGCCAGCAGCCAAGACCCTAGCGGGGGGGCCTACGAGCAGTACTTC
>TRBV6-5|TRBD1|TRBJ1-2|.
CASSYSTRGDFGYTF
TGTGCCAGCAGTTACTCGACCAGGGGGGATTTTGGCTACACCTTC
>TRBV28|.|TRBJ1-2|.
CASSAWGGDYGYTF
TGTGCCAGCAGCGCTTGGGGGGGCGACTATGGCTACACCTTC
>TRBV18|.|TRBJ2-7|.
CASSPPAGEQYF
TGTGCCAGCTCACCACCGGCAGGCGAGCAGTACTTC
>TRBV19|TRBD2|TRBJ2-1|.
CASSIGLAGVNEQFF
TGTGCCAGTAGTATAGGACTAGCGGGAGTTAATGAGCAGTTCTTC
>TRBV12-3/TRBV12-4|.|TRBJ1-2|.
CASSLEGAYGYTF
TGTGCCAGCAGTCTCGAAGGTGCCTATGGCTACACCTTC
>TRBV12-3/TRBV12-4|.|TRBJ1-1|few
CASSLQGNTEAFF
TGTGCCAGCAGTTTACAGGGGAACACTGAAGCTTTCTTT
>TRBV28|.|TRBJ2-7|once
CASSLASSYEQYF
TGTGCCAGCAGTTTGGCGAGTAGCTACGAGCAGTACTTC
>TRBV5-6|.|TRBJ1-4|.
CASTNDLTRGEKLFF
TGTGCCAGCACCAACGACCTGACGCGTGGGGAAAAACTGTTTTTT
>TRBV28|.|TRBJ1-3|.
CASSSPRGGPSGNTIYF
TGTGCCAGCAGTTCCCCCCGGGGAGGGCCCTCTGGAAACACCATATATTTT
>TRBV27|.|TRBJ1-2|.
CATRRAHYGYTF
TGTGCCACCCGGAGAGCTCACTATGGCTACACCTTC
>TRBV2|.|TRBJ2-7|.
CASRLYEQYF
TGTGCCAGCAGGCTATACGAGCAGTACTTC
>TRBV27|.|TRBJ1-1|.
CASSSPSYNTEAFF
TGTGCCAGCAGTTCCCCCAGCTATAACACTGAAGCTTTCTTT
>TRBV25-1|.|TRBJ2-1|.
CASSEDEPSIYNEQFF
TGTGCCAGCAGTGAAGACGAGCCCTCAATCTACAATGAGCAGTTCTTC
>TRBV19|.|TRBJ1-5|.
CASSILRDVLRDQPQHF
TGTGCCAGTAGTATCCTGAGAGACGTCCTTCGTGATCAGCCCCAGCATTTT
>TRBV28|.|TRBJ1-2|few
CASSLSAGYGYTF
TGTGCCAGCAGTTTATCGGCAGGCTATGGCTACACCTTC
>TRBV27|.|TRBJ1-1|.
CASSLSLETNTEAFF
TGTGCCAGCAGTTTATCCCTAGAGACTAACACTGAAGCTTTCTTT
>TRBV6-5|TRBD1|TRBJ2-7|.
CASSRQGGEQYF
TGTGCCAGCAGCCGACAGGGGGGCGAGCAGTACTTC
>TRBV6-1|.|TRBJ1-5|few
CASSERWDSWSDQPQHF
TGTGCCAGCAGTGAAAGGTGGGACTCTTGGAGCGATCAGCCCCAGCATTTT
>TRBV14|.|TRBJ2-1|once
CASSQETSYNEQFF
TGTGCCAGCAGCCAGGAGACCAGTTACAATGAGCAGTTCTTC